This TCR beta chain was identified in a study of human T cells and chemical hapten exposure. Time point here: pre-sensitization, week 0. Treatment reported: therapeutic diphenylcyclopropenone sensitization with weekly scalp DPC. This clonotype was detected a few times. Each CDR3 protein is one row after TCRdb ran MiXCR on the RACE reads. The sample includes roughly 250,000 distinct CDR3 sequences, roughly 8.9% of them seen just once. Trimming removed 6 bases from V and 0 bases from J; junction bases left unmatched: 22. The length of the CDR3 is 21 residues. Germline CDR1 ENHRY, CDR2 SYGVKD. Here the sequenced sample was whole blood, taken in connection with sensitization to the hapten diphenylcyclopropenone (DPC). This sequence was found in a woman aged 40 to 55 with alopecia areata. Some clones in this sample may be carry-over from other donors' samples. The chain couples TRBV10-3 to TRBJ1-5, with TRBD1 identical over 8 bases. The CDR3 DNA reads TGTGCCATCAGAGTGATTCCCACCCCGACAGGGGAAGCCAATAGCAATCAGCCCCAGCATTTT. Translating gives CAIRVIPTPTGEANSNQPQHF.